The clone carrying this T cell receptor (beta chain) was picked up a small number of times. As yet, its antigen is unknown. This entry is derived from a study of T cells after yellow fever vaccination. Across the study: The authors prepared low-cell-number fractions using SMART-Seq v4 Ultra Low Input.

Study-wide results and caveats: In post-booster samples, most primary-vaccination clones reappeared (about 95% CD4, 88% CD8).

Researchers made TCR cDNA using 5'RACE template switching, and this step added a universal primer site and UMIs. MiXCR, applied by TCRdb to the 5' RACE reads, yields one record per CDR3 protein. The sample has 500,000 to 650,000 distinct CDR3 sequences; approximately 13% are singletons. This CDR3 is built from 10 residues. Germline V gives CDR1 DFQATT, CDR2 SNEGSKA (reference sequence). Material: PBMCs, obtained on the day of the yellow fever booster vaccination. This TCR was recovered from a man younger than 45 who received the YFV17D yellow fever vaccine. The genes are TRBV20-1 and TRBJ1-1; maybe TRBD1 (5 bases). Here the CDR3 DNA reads TGCAGGGGGGGGAAAACTGAAGCTTTCTTT. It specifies CRGGKTEAFF.